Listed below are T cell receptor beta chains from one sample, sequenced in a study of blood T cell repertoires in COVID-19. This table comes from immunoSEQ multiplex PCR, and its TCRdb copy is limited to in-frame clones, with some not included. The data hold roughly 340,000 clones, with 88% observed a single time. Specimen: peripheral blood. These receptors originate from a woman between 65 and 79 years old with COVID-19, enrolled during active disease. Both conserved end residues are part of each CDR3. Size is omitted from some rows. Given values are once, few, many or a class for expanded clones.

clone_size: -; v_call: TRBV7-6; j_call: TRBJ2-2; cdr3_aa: CASSFGQGANTGELFF
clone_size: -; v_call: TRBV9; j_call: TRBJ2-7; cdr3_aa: CASSVGRGAVEQYF
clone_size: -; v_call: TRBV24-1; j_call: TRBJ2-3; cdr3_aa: CATSAAGTPGTDTQYF
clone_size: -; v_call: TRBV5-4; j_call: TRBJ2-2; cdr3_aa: CASSLGREIPGELFF
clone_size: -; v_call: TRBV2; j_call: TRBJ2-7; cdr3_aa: CAIRSSGSSYEQYF
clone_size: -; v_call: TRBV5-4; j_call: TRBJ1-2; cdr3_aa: CASSLTGGDGYTF
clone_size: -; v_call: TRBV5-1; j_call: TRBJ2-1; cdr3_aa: CASAQLAGGFNEQFF
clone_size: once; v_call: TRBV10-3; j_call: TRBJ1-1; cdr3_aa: CAISMTGLGTEAFF
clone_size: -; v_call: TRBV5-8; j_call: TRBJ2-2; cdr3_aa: CASSSGSLRTGELFF
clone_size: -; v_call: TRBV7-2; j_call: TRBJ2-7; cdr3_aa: CASSPRGGPPYEQYF
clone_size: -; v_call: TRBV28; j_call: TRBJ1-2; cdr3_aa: CASSLLAEAGYTF
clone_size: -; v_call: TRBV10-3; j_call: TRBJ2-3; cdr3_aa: CAISGASGGASTDTQYF
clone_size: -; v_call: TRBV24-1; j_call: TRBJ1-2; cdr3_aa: CATSDSDRDYGYTF
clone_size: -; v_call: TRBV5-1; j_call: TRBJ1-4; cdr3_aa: CASSLTQGINEKLFF
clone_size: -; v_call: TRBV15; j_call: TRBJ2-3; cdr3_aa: CATSRDLLTSTDTQYF
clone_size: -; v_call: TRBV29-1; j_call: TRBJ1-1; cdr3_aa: CSVDRRLNTEAFF
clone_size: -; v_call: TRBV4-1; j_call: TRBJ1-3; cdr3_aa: CASSQKGQTSGNTIYF
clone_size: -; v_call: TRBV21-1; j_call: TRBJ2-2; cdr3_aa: CASSKLTGRDGSGELFF
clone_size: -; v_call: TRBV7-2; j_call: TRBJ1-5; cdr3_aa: CASSLVYGNQPQHF
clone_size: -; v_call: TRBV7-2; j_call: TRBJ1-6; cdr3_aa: CASSLRTGGGSPLHF
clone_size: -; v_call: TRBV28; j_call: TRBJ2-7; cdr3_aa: CASSFRGGTYEQYF
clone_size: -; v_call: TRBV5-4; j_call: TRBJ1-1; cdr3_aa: CASSKPSGTVNTEAFF
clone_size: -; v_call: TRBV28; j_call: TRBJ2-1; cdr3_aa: CASNNAASANEQFF
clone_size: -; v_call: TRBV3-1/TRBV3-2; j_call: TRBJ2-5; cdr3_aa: CASSPILTETQYF
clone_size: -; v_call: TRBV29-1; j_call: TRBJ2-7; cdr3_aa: CSVEGDLRDPQIEQYF
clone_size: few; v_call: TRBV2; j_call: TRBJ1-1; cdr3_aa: CASIGTGAWAEAFF
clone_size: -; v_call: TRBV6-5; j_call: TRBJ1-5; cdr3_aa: CASSAFRQATTPQHF